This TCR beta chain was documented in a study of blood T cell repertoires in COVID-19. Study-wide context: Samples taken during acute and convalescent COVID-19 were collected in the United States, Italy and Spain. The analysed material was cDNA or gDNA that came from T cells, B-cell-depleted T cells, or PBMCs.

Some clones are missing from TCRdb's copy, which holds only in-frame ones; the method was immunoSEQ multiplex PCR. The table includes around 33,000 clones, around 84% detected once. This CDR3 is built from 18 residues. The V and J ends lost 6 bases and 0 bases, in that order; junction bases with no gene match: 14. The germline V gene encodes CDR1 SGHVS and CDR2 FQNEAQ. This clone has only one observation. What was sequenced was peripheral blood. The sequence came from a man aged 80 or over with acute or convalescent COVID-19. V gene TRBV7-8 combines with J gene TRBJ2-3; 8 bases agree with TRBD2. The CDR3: CASRTLAGRPNSTDTQYF. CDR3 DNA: TGTGCCAGCAGGACGTTAGCGGGGCGACCAAATAGCACAGATACGCAGTATTTT.